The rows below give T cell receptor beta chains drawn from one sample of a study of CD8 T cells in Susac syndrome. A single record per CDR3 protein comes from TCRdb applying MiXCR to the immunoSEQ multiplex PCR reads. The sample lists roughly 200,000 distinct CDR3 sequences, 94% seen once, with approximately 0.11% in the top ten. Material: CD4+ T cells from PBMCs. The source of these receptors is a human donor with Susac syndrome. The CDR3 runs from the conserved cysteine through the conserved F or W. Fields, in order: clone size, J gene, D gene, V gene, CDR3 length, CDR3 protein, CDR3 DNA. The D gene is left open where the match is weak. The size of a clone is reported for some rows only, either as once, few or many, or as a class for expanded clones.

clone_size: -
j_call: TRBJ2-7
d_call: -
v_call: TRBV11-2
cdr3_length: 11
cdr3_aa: CASGHRTEQYF
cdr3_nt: TGTGCCAGCGGTCACAGAACCGAGCAGTACTTC

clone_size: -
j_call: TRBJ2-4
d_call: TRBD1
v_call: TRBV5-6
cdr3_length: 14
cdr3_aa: CASSSGGGKNIQYF
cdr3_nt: TGTGCCAGCAGCTCAGGGGGCGGCAAAAACATTCAGTACTTC

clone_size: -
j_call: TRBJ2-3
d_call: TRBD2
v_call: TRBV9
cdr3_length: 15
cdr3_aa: CASSFGGTSTDTQYF
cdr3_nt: TGTGCCAGCAGCTTCGGGGGGACCAGCACAGATACGCAGTATTTT

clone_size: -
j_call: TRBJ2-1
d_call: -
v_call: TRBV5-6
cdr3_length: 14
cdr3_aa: CASSSLYSYNEQFF
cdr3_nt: TGTGCCAGCAGCTCCTTATACTCCTACAATGAGCAGTTCTTC

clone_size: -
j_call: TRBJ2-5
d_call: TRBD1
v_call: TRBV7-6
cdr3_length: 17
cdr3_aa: CASSLAATGLFGETQYF
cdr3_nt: TGTGCCAGCAGCTTAGCCGCGACAGGGCTCTTTGGGGAGACCCAGTACTTC

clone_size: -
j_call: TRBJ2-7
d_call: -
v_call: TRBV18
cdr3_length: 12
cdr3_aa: CASSPRLNEQYF
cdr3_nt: TGTGCCAGCTCACCAAGGCTAAACGAGCAGTACTTC

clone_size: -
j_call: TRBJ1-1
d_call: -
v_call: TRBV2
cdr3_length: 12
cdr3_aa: CASKAGRTEAFF
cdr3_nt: TGTGCCAGCAAGGCAGGGAGAACTGAAGCTTTCTTT

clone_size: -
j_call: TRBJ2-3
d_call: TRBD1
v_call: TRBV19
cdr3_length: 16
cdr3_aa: CASSIDRGGRADTQYF
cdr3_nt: TGTGCCAGTAGTATAGATCGAGGGGGCCGCGCAGATACGCAGTATTTT

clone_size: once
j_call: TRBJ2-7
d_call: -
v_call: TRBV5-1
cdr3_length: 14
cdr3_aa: CASSAGTFSYEQYF
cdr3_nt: TGCGCCAGCAGCGCCGGGACGTTCTCCTACGAGCAGTACTTC

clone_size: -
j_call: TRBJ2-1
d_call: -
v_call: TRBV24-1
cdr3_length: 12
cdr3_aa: CATSDFGNEQFF
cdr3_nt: TGTGCCACCAGTGATTTCGGCAATGAGCAGTTCTTC

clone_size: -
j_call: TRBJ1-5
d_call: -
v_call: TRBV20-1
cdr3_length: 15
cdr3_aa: CSARGAPGSNQPQHF
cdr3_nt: TGCAGTGCTAGAGGGGCCCCAGGGAGCAATCAGCCCCAGCATTTT

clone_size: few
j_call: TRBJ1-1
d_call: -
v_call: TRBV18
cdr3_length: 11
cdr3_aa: CASSPSTEAFF
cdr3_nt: TGTGCCAGCTCACCCAGCACTGAAGCTTTCTTT

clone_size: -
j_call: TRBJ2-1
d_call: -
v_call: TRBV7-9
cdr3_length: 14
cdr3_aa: CASSLSGQDNEQFF
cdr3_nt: TGTGCCAGCAGCTTATCAGGTCAGGACAATGAGCAGTTCTTC

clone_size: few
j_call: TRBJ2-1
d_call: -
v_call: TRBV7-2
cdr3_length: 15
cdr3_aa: CASSYTAKSYNEQFF
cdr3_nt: TGTGCCAGCAGCTATACAGCTAAATCCTACAATGAGCAGTTCTTC

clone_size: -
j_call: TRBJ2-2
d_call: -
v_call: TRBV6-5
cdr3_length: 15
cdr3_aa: CASSYLSAGTGELFF
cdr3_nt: TGTGCCAGCAGTTACCTTTCGGCAGGGACCGGGGAGCTGTTTTTT

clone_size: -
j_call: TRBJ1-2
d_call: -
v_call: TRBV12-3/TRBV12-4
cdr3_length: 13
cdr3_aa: CASSSRMTAGYTF
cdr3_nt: TGTGCCAGCAGTTCCCGAATGACTGCCGGCTACACCTTC

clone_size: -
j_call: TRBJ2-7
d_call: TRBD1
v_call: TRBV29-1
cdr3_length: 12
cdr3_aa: CSVITGVYEQYF
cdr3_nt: TGCAGCGTTATTACAGGGGTTTACGAGCAGTACTTC

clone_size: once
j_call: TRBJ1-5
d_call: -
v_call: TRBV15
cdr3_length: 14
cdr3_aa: CATSRGTPADPQHF
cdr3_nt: TGTGCCACCAGCAGGGGGACCCCCGCGGACCCCCAGCATTTT

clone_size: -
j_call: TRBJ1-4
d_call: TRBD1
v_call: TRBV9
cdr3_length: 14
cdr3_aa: CASSVGQGNEKLFF
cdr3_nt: TGTGCCAGCAGCGTAGGACAGGGGAATGAAAAACTGTTTTTT

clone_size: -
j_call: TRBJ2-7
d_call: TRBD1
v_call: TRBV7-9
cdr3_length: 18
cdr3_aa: CASSFSGEQGIKSYEQYF
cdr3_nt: TGTGCCAGCAGCTTTAGTGGGGAACAGGGGATCAAGTCCTACGAGCAGTACTTC

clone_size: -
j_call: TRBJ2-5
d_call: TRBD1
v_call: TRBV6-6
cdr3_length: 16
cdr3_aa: CASVRDRRSPGETQYF
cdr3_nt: TGTGCCAGCGTAAGGGACAGGCGCTCCCCGGGGGAGACCCAGTACTTC

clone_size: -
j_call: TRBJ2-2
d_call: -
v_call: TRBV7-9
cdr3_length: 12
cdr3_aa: CASSLGRGELFF
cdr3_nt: TGTGCCAGCAGCTTGGGACGCGGGGAGCTGTTTTTT

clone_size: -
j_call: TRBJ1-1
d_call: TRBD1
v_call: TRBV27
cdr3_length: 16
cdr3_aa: CASSSPHRGPGTEAFF
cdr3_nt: TGTGCCAGCAGTTCCCCTCACAGGGGGCCCGGCACTGAAGCTTTCTTT

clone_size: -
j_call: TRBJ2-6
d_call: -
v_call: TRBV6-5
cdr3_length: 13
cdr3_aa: CAANRAGANVLTF
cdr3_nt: TGTGCCGCCAACAGGGCCGGGGCCAACGTCCTGACTTTC

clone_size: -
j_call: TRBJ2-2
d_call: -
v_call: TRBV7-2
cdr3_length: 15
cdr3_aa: CASSPKGGGFGELFF
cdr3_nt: TGTGCCAGCAGCCCCAAGGGGGGGGGTTTCGGGGAGCTGTTTTTT

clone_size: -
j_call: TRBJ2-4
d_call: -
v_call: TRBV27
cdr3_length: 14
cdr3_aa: CASSLGRGQKIQYF
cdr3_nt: TGTGCCAGCAGCCTGGGGCGGGGACAGAAAATTCAGTACTTC

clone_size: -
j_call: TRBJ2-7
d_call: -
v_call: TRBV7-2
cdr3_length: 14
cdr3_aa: CASSTPDISYEQYF
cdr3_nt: TGTGCCAGCAGCACTCCCGACATTTCCTACGAGCAGTACTTC

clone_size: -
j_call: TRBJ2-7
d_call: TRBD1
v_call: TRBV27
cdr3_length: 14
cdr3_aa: CASKGLGQGYEQYF
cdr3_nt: TGTGCCAGCAAAGGCCTCGGACAGGGCTACGAGCAGTACTTC

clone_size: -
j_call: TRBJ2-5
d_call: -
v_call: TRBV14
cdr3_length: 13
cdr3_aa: CASSQGRYQTQYF
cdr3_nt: TGTGCCAGCAGCCAGGGGCGGTATCAGACCCAGTACTTC

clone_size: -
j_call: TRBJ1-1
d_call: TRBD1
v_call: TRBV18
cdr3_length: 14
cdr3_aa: CASSQTGVGTEAFF
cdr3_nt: TGTGCCAGCTCTCAAACAGGGGTGGGCACTGAAGCTTTCTTT

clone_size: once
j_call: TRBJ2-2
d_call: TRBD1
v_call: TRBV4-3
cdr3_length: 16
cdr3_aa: CASSQDLVRGTGELFF
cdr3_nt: TGCGCCAGCAGCCAAGATCTGGTCAGGGGGACCGGGGAGCTGTTTTTT

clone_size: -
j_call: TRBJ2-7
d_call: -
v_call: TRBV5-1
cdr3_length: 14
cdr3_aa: CASSLTGRQYEQYF
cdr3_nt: TGCGCCAGCAGCTTAACAGGACGGCAGTACGAGCAGTACTTC

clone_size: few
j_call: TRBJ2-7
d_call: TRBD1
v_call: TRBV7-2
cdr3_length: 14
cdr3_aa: CASSPDRNSYEQYF
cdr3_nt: TGTGCCAGCAGCCCGGACAGGAACTCCTACGAGCAGTACTTC

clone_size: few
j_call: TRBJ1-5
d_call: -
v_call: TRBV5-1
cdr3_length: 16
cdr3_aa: CASSALGGDGNQPQHF
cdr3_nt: TGCGCCAGCAGCGCCTTAGGAGGGGACGGCAATCAGCCCCAGCATTTT

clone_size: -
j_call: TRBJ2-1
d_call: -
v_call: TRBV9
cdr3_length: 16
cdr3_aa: CASSADWSLAGNEQFF
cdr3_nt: TGTGCCAGCAGCGCCGATTGGAGCCTAGCTGGCAATGAGCAGTTCTTC

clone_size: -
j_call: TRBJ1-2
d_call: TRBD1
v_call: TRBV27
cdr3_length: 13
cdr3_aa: CATSGTGRDGYTF
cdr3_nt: TGTGCCACTTCAGGGACAGGGCGAGATGGCTACACCTTC

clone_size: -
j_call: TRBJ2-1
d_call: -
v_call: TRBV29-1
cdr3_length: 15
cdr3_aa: CSTTPGVSSYNEQFF
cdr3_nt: TGCAGCACAACCCCAGGGGTTAGCTCCTACAATGAGCAGTTCTTC

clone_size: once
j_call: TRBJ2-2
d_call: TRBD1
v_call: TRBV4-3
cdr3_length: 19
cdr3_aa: CASSPKPTGGFANTGELFF
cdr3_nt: TGCGCCAGCAGCCCGAAACCGACAGGGGGGTTCGCGAACACCGGGGAGCTGTTTTTT

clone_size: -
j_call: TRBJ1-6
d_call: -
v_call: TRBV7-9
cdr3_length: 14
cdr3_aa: CASSFREGNSPLHF
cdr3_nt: TGTGCCAGCAGCTTCAGGGAAGGAAATTCACCCCTCCACTTT

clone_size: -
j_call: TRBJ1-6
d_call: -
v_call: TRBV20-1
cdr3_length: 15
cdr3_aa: CSARLPGQTNSPLHF
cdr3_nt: TGCAGTGCTAGATTGCCGGGACAAACGAATTCACCCCTCCACTTT